Given below is one T cell receptor beta chain in context. What it binds is not known. Noted time point: newly diagnosed, previously untreated cHL patient sample. By magnetic negative selection, CD8+ T cells were isolated from the thawed PBMCs. Newly diagnosed classical Hodgkin lymphoma PBMCs, still untreated, provided the comparison samples. V lost 1 base to trimming and J lost 3 bases, with 7 bases between them. This CDR3 comprises 13 residues. TCRdb's table, derived via immunoSEQ multiplex PCR, lists solely in-frame clones and lacks some. The table shows about 21,000 clones, with just under 90% occurring only once. This sample was included in a study of PD-1 blockade in classical Hodgkin lymphoma. General study findings and limits: Baseline TCR diversity was reportedly lower in newly diagnosed patients than in healthy donors. It was reported as lower still in relapsed/refractory patients. No one has yet defined what causes the repertoire differences, which may be disease activity or prior therapy.

This chain joins TRBV5-7 and TRBJ1-2; no clear D. TRBV5-7 is given ORF status, its function remaining uncertain. Sequencing used CD8+ T cells from blood. The sequence was obtained from a human donor with classical Hodgkin lymphoma. The chain's CDR3 is CASSLQKDYGYTF. As DNA, the CDR3 is TGTGCCAGCAGCTTGCAGAAGGACTATGGCTACACCTTC.